This T cell receptor (beta chain) is drawn from a study of blood T cell repertoires in COVID-19. Recruits, aged roughly 18 to 90 years, lived in around 24 US areas. This clone was counted only a few times. The V end was cut by 3 bases, the J end by 5 bases, with 11 bases between. This CDR3 has 14 amino acids. Germline V gives CDR1 MDHEN, CDR2 SYDVKM. Clones were sequenced by immunoSEQ multiplex PCR, and TCRdb holds only the in-frame ones, with some missing. The table records some 180,000 clones, roughly 84% of them present only once. This clonotype was sampled from a woman aged 25 to 39 who had been exposed to COVID-19. This sequence joins TRBV28 and TRBJ1-5; tentative D call: TRBD1 (5 bases). Input material: PBMCs or T cells enriched from blood (not recorded which). CDR3 loop: CASSLTAKYQPQHF. Written as DNA, the CDR3 is TGTGCCAGCAGTTTGACAGCTAAATATCAGCCCCAGCATTTT.